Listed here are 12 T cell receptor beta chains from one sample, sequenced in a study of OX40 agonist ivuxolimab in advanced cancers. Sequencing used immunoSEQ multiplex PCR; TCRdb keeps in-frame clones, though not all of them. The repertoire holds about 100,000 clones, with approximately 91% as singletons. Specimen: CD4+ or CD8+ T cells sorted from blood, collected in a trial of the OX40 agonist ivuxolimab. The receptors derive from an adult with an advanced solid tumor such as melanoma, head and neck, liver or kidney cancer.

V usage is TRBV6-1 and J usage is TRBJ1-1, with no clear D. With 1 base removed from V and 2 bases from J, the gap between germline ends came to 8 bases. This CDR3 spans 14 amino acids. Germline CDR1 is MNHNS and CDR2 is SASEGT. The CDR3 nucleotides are TGTGCCAGCAGTGAAGTTGGGAGCAACACTGAAGCTTTCTTT. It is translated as CASSEVGSNTEAFF.

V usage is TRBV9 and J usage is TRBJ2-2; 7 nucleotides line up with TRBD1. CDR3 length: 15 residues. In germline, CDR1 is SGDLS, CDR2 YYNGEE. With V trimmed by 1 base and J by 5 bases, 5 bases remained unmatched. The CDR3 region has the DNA TGTGCCAGCAGCGTAAGCCAGGGGGTAACCGGGGAGCTGTTTTTT. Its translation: CASSVSQGVTGELFF.

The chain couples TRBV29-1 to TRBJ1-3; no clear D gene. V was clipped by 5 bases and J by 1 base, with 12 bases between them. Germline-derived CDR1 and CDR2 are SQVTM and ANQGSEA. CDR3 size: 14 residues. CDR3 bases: TGCAGCGTTTCGGCACTGGCATCTGGAAACACCATATATTTT. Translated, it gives CSVSALASGNTIYF.

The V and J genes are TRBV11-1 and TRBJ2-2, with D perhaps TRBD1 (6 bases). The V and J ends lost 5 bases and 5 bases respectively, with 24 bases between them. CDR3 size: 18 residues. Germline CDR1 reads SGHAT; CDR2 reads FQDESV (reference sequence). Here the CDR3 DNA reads TGTGCCAGCAGCCACCCCGGGACAATACTAATGGGTACCGGGGAGCTGTTTTTT. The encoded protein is CASSHPGTILMGTGELFF.

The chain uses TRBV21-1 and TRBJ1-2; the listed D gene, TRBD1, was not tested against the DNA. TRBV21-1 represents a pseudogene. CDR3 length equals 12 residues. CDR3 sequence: CASSVQGRGYTF. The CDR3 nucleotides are TGTGCCAGCAGCGTACAGGGTCGTGGCTACACCTTC.

The CDR3 sequence: CATSRAGFGELFF. The CDR3, as DNA: TGTGCCACCAGCAGAGCAGGGTTTGGGGAGCTGTTTTTT. The chain uses TRBV15 and TRBJ2-2; tentative D call: TRBD1 (5 bases). V was cut by 1 base and J by 8 bases, with 8 bases left in between. The CDR3 contains 13 residues. Germline-derived CDR1 and CDR2 are LNHNV and YYDKDF (reference sequence).

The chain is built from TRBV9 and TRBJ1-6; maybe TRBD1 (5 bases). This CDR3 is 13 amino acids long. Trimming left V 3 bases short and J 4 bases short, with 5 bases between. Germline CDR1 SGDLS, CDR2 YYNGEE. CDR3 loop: CASSGGYNSPLHF. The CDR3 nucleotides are TGTGCCAGCAGCGGGGGGTATAATTCACCCCTCCACTTT.

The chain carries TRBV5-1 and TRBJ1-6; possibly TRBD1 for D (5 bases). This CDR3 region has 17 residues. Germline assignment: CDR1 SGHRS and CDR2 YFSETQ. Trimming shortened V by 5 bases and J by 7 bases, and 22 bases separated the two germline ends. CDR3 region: CASRNNGAGASNSPLHF. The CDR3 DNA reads TGCGCCAGCAGAAATAACGGGGCGGGCGCTAGCAATTCACCCCTCCACTTT.

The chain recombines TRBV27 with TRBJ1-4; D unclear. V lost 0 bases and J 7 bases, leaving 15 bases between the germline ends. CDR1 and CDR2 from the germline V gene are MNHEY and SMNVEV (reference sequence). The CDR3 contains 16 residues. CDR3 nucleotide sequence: TGTGCCAGCAGTTTATCCCTTTCCTGGGTGGGTGAAAAACTGTTTTTT. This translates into CASSLSLSWVGEKLFF.

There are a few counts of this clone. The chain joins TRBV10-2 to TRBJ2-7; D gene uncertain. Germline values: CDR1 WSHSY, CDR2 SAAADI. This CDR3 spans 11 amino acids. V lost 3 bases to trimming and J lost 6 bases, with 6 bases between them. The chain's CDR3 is CASSDSREQYF. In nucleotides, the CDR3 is TGCGCCAGCAGTGACTCTCGCGAGCAGTACTTC.

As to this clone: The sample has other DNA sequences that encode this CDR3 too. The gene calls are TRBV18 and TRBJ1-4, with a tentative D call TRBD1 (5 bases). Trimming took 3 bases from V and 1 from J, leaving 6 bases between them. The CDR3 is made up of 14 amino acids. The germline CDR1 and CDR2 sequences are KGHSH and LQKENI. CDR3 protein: CASSPQGTNEKLFF. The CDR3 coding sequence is TGTGCCAGCTCACCCCAGGGAACTAATGAAAAACTGTTTTTT.

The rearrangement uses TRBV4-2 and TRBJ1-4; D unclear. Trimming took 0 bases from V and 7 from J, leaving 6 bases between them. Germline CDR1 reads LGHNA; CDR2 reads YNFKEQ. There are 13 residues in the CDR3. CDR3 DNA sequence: TGTGCCAGCAGCCAAGATAAGGGTGAAAAACTGTTTTTT. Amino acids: CASSQDKGEKLFF.